The 22 T cell receptor beta chains below come from one sample, sequenced in a study of blood T cell repertoires in COVID-19. Clones were sequenced by immunoSEQ multiplex PCR, and TCRdb holds only the in-frame ones, with some missing. The repertoire holds about 350,000 clones, with approximately 86% as singletons. The sample comprised peripheral blood. Receptors were obtained from an older woman with COVID-19, enrolled during active disease.

CDR3 in amino acids: CASSLQLGQTYGYTF. The CDR3 DNA reads as TGCGCCAGCAGCCTACAATTAGGACAGACCTATGGCTACACCTTC. The rearrangement links TRBV5-1 to TRBJ1-2, with D maybe TRBD1 (6 bases). Germline CDR1 reads SGHRS; CDR2 reads YFSETQ. The CDR3 covers 15 residues. V was cut by 4 bases and J by 4 bases, with 17 bases left in between.

The CDR3 is CASSYSYRVEGNTIYF. DNA of the CDR3: TGTGCCAGCAGTTACTCGTACAGGGTAGAGGGAAACACCATATATTTT. J is TRBJ1-3 and V is TRBV6-5, with D possibly being TRBD1 (6 bases). V gave up 0 bases and J gave up 4 bases, with 13 bases separating them. This CDR3 has 16 residues. Germline CDR1 MNHEY, CDR2 SVGAGI.

The chain links TRBV12-5 to TRBJ2-2; D uncertain. Germline V gene data show CDR1 as LGHNT and CDR2 as FRNRAP. Trimming stripped 0 bases from V and 1 base from J, with 6 bases between. The CDR3 has 15 residues. CDR3 nucleotide sequence: TGTGCTAGTGGTTTGGTACGAGGGAACACCGGGGAGCTGTTTTTT. It is translated as CASGLVRGNTGELFF.

The chain employs TRBV4-2 and TRBJ2-7; 14 bases agree with TRBD2. The CDR3 sequence is 16 residues long. Germline V gene sequence: CDR1 LGHNA, CDR2 YNFKEQ. J lost 4 bases, V lost 3 bases, and 5 bases had no gene match. CDR3 nucleotides: TGTGCCAGCAGCCAGCCCGGGACTAGCGGGGGTTACGAGCAGTACTTC. It yields the protein CASSQPGTSGGYEQYF.

This clone occurred once. CDR3: CASSGGTGRTEAFF. The CDR3 DNA sequence: TGTGCCAGCAGCGGGGGGACAGGGCGCACTGAAGCTTTCTTT. This rearrangement joins TRBV5-8 to TRBJ1-1; 9 nucleotides agree with TRBD1. Germline trimming cut 4 bases from V and 4 bases from J; bases unmatched to any gene: 5. CDR3 length: 14 residues. Germline-derived CDR1 and CDR2 are SGHTS and YDEGEE.

The genes are TRBV27 and TRBJ1-2; D unresolved. The CDR3 covers 13 residues. Germline V CDR1 and CDR2: MNHEY, SMNVEV (reference sequence). Deletions cut 2 bases from V and 4 bases from J, with 8 bases between. Here the CDR3 reads CASSLEGTYGYTF. The DNA for the CDR3 is TGTGCCAGCAGTTTAGAGGGAACCTATGGCTACACCTTC.

The V gene is TRBV10-2, the J gene TRBJ1-2, with 8 bases lining up with TRBD1. Trimming removed 6 bases from V and 5 bases from J; junction bases left unmatched: 11. The CDR3 extends over 15 amino acids. Germline V gene data show CDR1 as WSHSY and CDR2 as SAAADI. The CDR3 loop is CASSAGQGAGYGYTF. Written as DNA, the CDR3 is TGCGCCAGCAGCGCCGGACAGGGCGCTGGGTATGGCTACACCTTC.

V is TRBV30 and J is TRBJ2-3, with TRBD2 matching over 9 bases. This CDR3 spans 14 amino acids. The V and J ends lost 2 bases and 4 bases, in that order; junction bases with no gene match: 4. Germline CDR1 is GTSNPN and CDR2 is SVGIG (reference sequence). CDR3 in DNA: TGTGCCTGGAGTATAGCGGGGGTTCCAGATACGCAGTATTTT. It is translated as CAWSIAGVPDTQYF.

V is TRBV27 and J is TRBJ2-3; the match to TRBD2 covers 11 bases. This CDR3 spans 23 amino acids. Unmatched junction bases numbered 28, after V lost 8 bases and J lost 0 bases. In germline, CDR1 is MNHEY, CDR2 SMNVEV (reference sequence). In DNA, the CDR3 is TGTGCCAGCCCTTATGAGTGGACAGGGGTCGGATTTAGCGGGGGGGCTAGCACAGATACGCAGTATTTT. Encoded protein: CASPYEWTGVGFSGGASTDTQYF.

The chain combines TRBV9 with TRBJ2-3; 10 bases line up with TRBD2. CDR3 size: 15 residues. The V gene end was trimmed by 3 bases and the J gene end by 2 bases; junction bases not matched to a gene: 3. Germline assignment: CDR1 SGDLS and CDR2 YYNGEE. CDR3 residues: CASSGTSGITDTQYF. CDR3 bases: TGTGCCAGCAGCGGGACTAGCGGAATCACAGATACGCAGTATTTT.

This chain uses TRBV12-3 or TRBV12-4 with TRBJ2-2; D is undetermined. V was clipped by 6 bases and J by 5 bases, with 4 bases between them. The CDR3 totals 11 residues. This CDR3 reads CASSRTGELFF. The CDR3, as DNA: TGTGCCAGCAGCAGGACCGGGGAGCTGTTTTTT.

The genes are TRBV27 and TRBJ2-7; TRBD1 matches 8 bases. The CDR3 is 15 amino acids. Trimming cost V 0 bases and J 5 bases; bases outside gene matches: 6. Germline CDR1 MNHEY, CDR2 SMNVEV (reference sequence). For the CDR3, the DNA is TGTGCCAGCAGTTTATCATACCAGGGGGCGAACGAGCAGTACTTC. It codes for CASSLSYQGANEQYF.

The chain recombines TRBV13 with TRBJ1-1; maybe TRBD1 (6 bases). Trimming removed 4 bases at V and 2 bases at J, with 14 bases between. The CDR3 is 15 amino acids. Germline V gene data show CDR1 as PRHDT and CDR2 as FYEKMQ (reference sequence). Written as DNA, the CDR3 is TGTGCCAGCAGCTACCTAGACAGGACTAACACTGAAGCTTTCTTT. It is translated as CASSYLDRTNTEAFF. The full variable domain, with the rest looked up from reference TRBV13 and TRBJ1-1, is AAGVIQSPRHLIKEKRETATLKCYPIPRHDTVYWYQQGPGQDPQFLISFYEKMQSDKGSIPDRFSAQQFSDYHSELNMSSLELGDSALYFCASSYLDRTNTEAFFGQGTRLTVV.

The chain recombines TRBV30 with TRBJ1-5; no clear D. The CDR3 totals 14 residues. V lost 2 bases and J lost 4, with 12 bases in between. Germline lookup yields CDR1 GTSNPN and CDR2 SVGIG (reference sequence). This chain's CDR3 is CAWSRLSGNQPQHF. CDR3 DNA: TGTGCCTGGAGTCGACTCTCTGGGAATCAGCCCCAGCATTTT.

V is TRBV30 and J is TRBJ1-2; D call uncertain. The CDR3 contains 14 residues. Germline values: CDR1 GTSNPN, CDR2 SVGIG (reference sequence). V was shortened by 0 bases and J by 0 bases, with 8 bases between the two germline ends. The CDR3 spells CAWSVLRANYGYTF. For the CDR3, the DNA is TGTGCCTGGAGTGTACTCCGAGCTAACTATGGCTACACCTTC. Full variable domain (remainder filled in from reference TRBV30 and TRBJ1-2): SQTIHQWPATLVQPVGSPLSLECTVEGTSNPNLYWYRQAAGRGLQLLFYSVGIGQISSEVPQNLSASRPQDRQFILSSKKLLLSDSGFYLCAWSVLRANYGYTFGSGTRLTVV.

J is TRBJ2-1 and V is TRBV13; 9 nucleotides match TRBD2. Germline V gives CDR1 PRHDT, CDR2 FYEKMQ (reference sequence). With V trimmed by 0 bases and J by 9 bases, 12 bases remained unmatched. The CDR3 is made up of 17 amino acids. This chain's CDR3 is CASSLGGSGGLRGEQFF. The CDR3 DNA follows: TGTGCCAGCAGCTTAGGTGGTAGCGGGGGACTTCGAGGTGAGCAGTTCTTC.

The rearrangement links TRBV19 to TRBJ1-1, with D possibly matching TRBD1 (6 bases). Trimming took 5 bases from V and 3 from J, leaving 10 bases between them. The CDR3 has 13 amino acids. Germline V CDR1 and CDR2: LNHDA, SQIVND (reference sequence). CDR3 coding DNA: TGTGCCAGTAGTTCGGACAGCTACACTGAAGCTTTCTTT. Its protein is CASSSDSYTEAFF.

The genes are TRBV7-8 and TRBJ1-5, with D maybe TRBD1 (6 bases). V lost 5 bases, J lost 2 bases, and 7 bases lay in between. Germline CDR1 is SGHVS and CDR2 is FQNEAQ. The CDR3 covers 13 residues. This CDR3 is CASSPGGNQPQHF. The CDR3 DNA reads as TGTGCCAGCAGCCCAGGGGGCAATCAGCCCCAGCATTTT.

The chain carries TRBV5-1 and TRBJ2-3, with 11 bases aligning to TRBD2. Germline CDR1 SGHRS, CDR2 YFSETQ. This CDR3 is built from 16 residues. Losses at the gene ends were 0 bases for V and 4 bases for J; bases not matched to a gene: 4. CDR3 amino acids: CASSLDLAGGPDTQYF. Written as DNA, the CDR3 is TGCGCCAGCAGCTTGGATCTAGCGGGGGGTCCAGATACGCAGTATTTT.

The chain is built from TRBV29-1 and TRBJ2-1; 7 positions match TRBD1. Losses at the gene ends were 6 bases for V and 0 bases for J; bases not matched to a gene: 8. This CDR3 contains 15 residues. The germline CDR1 and CDR2 sequences are SQVTM and ANQGSEA. CDR3 DNA sequence: TGCAGCGTCCCAACGGACAGGAGCTCCTACAATGAGCAGTTCTTC. Its protein product is CSVPTDRSSYNEQFF.

The V and J genes are TRBV19 and TRBJ2-2, with TRBD1 matching 8 bases. V dropped 9 bases and J dropped 3; count of bases not matched to a gene: 3. The germline V gene encodes CDR1 LNHDA and CDR2 SQIVND (reference sequence). There are 13 residues in the CDR3. This chain's CDR3 is CASHRGDTGELFF. The CDR3 DNA sequence: TGTGCCAGCCACAGGGGGGACACCGGGGAGCTGTTTTTT.

This clone was found a few times. The chain couples TRBV19 to TRBJ1-5; D is possibly TRBD1 (6 bases). The V end was cut by 7 bases, the J end by 0 bases, with 10 bases between. Germline assignment: CDR1 LNHDA and CDR2 SQIVND (reference sequence). This CDR3 comprises 14 residues. The CDR3: CASTGQYSNQPQHF. Here the CDR3 DNA reads TGTGCCAGTACCGGACAGTATAGCAATCAGCCCCAGCATTTT.